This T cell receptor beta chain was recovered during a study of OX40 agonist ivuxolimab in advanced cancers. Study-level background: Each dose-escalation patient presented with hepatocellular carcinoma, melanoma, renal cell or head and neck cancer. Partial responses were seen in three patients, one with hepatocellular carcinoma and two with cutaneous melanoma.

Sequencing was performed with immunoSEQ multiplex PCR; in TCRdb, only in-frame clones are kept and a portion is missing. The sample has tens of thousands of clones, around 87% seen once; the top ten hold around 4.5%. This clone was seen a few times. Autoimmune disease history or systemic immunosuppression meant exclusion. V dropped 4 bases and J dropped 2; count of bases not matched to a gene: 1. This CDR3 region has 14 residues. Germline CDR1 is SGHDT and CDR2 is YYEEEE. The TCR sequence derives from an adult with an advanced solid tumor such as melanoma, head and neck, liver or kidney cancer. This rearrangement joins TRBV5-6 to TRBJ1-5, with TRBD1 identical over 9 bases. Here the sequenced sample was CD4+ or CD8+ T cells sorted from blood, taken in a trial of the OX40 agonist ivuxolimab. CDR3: CASSRTGGNQPQHF. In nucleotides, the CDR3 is TGTGCCAGCAGCCGGACAGGGGGCAATCAGCCCCAGCATTTT. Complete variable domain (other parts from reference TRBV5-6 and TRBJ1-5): DAGVTQSPTHLIKTRGQQVTLRCSPKSGHDTVSWYQQALGQGPQFIFQYYEEEERQRGNFPDRFSGHQFPNYSSELNVNALLLGDSALYLCASSRTGGNQPQHFGDGTRLSIL.